The TCR beta chain described here comes from a study of T cells in Graves' hyperthyroidism and ophthalmopathy. CDR1 MNHNS and CDR2 SASEGT come from the germline V gene. Trimming pared 5 bases from V and 4 bases from J, leaving 9 bases between. This CDR3 comprises 13 residues. This clonotype has ten or more counts. Amplified TCR beta CDR3 regions came from RNA transcripts. Using the HTBI primer set, a first-round RT-PCR was run on the TCR CDR3. TCRdb processed the multiplex PCR reads anew with MiXCR; each CDR3 protein has one entry. The sample records over 350,000 distinct CDR3 sequences, roughly 14% being singletons.

The chain joins TRBV6-1 to TRBJ1-3, with D unclear. The sequencing sample was made of blood. This TCR came from a man between 18 and 29 years old with Graves' ophthalmopathy. In DNA form, the CDR3 reads TGTGCCAGCAGTTTAACCGGGGGAAACACCATATATTTT. Translating it yields CASSLTGGNTIYF.